A single sample is the source of the 5 T cell receptor beta chains below, sequenced in a study of T-cell reconstitution after alpha-beta-depleted transplantation in children. A TCRbeta library incorporating unique molecular identifiers was prepared. Each CDR3 protein gets one entry after TCRdb re-called the PCR reads with MiXCR. The sample includes 350,000 to 400,000 distinct CDR3 sequences, about an eighth of them seen just once. Material: PBMCs, obtained from the stem cell graft. These receptors all come from a human donor who donated a stem cell graft to a child with Fanconi anemia.

This clonotype was observed a handful of times. This rearrangement joins TRBV5-1 to TRBJ2-1; no clear D gene. CDR3 length: 12 residues. Germline CDR1 SGHRS, CDR2 YFSETQ. The V end was cut by 6 bases, the J end by 5 bases, with 9 bases between. CDR3 loop: CASTFHDNEQFF. CDR3 coding DNA: TGCGCCAGCACCTTCCATGACAATGAGCAGTTCTTC.

The table lists this clonotype with a few counts. The chain has TRBV3-1 and TRBJ2-7, with 10 bases lining up with TRBD1. Germline V gives CDR1 LGHDT, CDR2 YNNKEL (reference sequence). The CDR3 has 15 residues. The trim removed 5 bases at V and 1 base at J, leaving 5 bases unmatched. The CDR3 reads CASSSPGQGSYEQYF. CDR3 in DNA: TGTGCCAGCAGCTCTCCGGGACAGGGGTCCTACGAGCAGTACTTC.

The table lists this clonotype with many counts. The gene calls are TRBV20-1 and TRBJ1-1; D is uncertain. This CDR3 region has 15 residues. Germline CDR1 and CDR2: DFQATT and SNEGSKA (reference sequence). V lost 1 base to trimming and J lost 1 base, with 13 bases between them. For the CDR3, the DNA is TGCAGTGCTAGAGTCCTCCGGGCAGCGAACACTGAAGCTTTCTTT. It is translated as CSARVLRAANTEAFF.

A few counts support this clonotype. V and J are TRBV5-1 and TRBJ2-1; D is tentatively TRBD1 or TRBD2 (5 bases each). Germline V gene data show CDR1 as SGHRS and CDR2 as YFSETQ. V was trimmed by 0 bases and J by 8 bases, leaving 12 bases between them. The CDR3 length is 14 residues. CDR3 in DNA: TGCGCCAGCAGCTTGGTTCACTTGGGGGATGAGCAGTTCTTC. Translation gives CASSLVHLGDEQFF.

This clonotype was detected only a few times. This sequence joins TRBV3-1 and TRBJ1-1; D remains ambiguous. CDR3 size: 13 residues. Trimming stripped 6 bases from V and 3 bases from J, with 11 bases between. The germline gives CDR1 LGHDT, CDR2 YNNKEL (reference sequence). The CDR3: CASRGTRDTEAFF. CDR3 coding DNA: TGTGCCAGCAGGGGCACACGGGACACTGAAGCTTTCTTT.